This TCR beta chain was captured by sequencing in a study of T cell responses to AZD1222 COVID-19 vaccine. Background on the study: Combined were second doses at about 4 or about 12 weeks.

Assay used: immunoSEQ multiplex PCR; TCRdb lists only in-frame clones, some missing. The data contain roughly 150,000 clones, over 75% of them seen just once; the ten biggest clones take up roughly 8%. General study findings and limits: The study reported that nearly half of spike-specific TCRs target unmutated variant regions. Spike was spanned by vaccine-associated CD4 TCRs, which were dominant at 160-218 and 743-854.

With respect to this clone: Antigen specificity is unknown.

This sequence originates from an adult in good health. The source material was peripheral blood, sampled on day 0 of AZD1222 vaccination.

The CDR3 loop is CASSSDSGAYNEQFF. CDR3 DNA sequence: TGTGCCAGCAGCTCAGATAGCGGAGCCTACAATGAGCAGTTCTTC. This chain joins TRBV5-4 and TRBJ2-1; TRBD2 might be the D (6 bases). V was shortened by 3 bases and J by 2 bases, with 12 bases between the two germline ends. CDR3 size: 15 residues. The V gene's germline CDR1 is SGHNT and CDR2 YYREEE (reference sequence).